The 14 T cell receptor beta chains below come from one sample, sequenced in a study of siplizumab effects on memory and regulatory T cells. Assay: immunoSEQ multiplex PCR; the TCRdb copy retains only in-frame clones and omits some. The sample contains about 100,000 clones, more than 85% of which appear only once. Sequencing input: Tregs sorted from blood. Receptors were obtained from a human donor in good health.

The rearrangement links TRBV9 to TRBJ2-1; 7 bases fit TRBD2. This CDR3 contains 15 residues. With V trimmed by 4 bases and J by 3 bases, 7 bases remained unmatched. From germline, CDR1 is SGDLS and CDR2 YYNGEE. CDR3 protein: CASSRGVMDYNEQFF. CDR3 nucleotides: TGTGCCAGCAGCCGGGGGGTAATGGACTACAATGAGCAGTTCTTC.

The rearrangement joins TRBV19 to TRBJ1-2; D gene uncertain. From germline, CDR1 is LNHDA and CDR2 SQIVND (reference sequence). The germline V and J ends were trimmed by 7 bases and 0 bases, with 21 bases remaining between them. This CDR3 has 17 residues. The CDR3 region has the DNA TGTGCCAGTAACCCGCAGGCCTTAATTTTAGCTAACTATGGCTACACCTTC. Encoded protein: CASNPQALILANYGYTF.

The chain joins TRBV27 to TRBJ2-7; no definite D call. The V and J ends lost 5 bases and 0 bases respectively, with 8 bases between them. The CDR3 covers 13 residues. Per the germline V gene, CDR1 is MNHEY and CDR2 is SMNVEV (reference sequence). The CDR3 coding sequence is TGTGCCAGCAGTCCGAGGAGCTCCTACGAGCAGTACTTC. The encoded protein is CASSPRSSYEQYF.

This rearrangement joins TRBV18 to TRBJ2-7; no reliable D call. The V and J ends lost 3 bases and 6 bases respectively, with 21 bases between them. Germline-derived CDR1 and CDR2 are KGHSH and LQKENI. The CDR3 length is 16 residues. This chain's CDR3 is CASSPMSAFEDGEQYF. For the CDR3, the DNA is TGTGCCAGCTCACCGATGTCAGCCTTCGAGGACGGCGAGCAGTACTTC. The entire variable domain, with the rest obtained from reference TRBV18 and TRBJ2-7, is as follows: NAGVMQNPRHLVRRRGQEARLRCSPMKGHSHVYWYRQLPEEGLKFMVYLQKENIIDESGMPKERFSAEFPKEGPSILRIQQVVRGDSAAYFCASSPMSAFEDGEQYFGPGTRLTVT.

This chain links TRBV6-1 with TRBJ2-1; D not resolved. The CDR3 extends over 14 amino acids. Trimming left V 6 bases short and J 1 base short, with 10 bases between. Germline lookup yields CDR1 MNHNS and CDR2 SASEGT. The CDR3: CASSRISSYNEQFF. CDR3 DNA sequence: TGTGCCAGCAGCAGGATATCTTCCTACAATGAGCAGTTCTTC.

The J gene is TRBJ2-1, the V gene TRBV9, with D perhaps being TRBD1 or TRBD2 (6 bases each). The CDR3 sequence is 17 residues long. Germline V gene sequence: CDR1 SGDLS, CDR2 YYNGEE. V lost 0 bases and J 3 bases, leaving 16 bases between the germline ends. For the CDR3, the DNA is TGTGCCAGCAGCGTAGGTTGGGGGGCAGGCGGCTACAATGAGCAGTTCTTC. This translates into CASSVGWGAGGYNEQFF.

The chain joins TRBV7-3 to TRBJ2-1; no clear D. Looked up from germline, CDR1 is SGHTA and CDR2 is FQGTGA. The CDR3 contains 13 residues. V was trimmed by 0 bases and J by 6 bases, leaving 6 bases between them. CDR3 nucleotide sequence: TGTGCCAGCAGCTTAACTTGGGGCAATGAGCAGTTCTTC. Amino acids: CASSLTWGNEQFF.

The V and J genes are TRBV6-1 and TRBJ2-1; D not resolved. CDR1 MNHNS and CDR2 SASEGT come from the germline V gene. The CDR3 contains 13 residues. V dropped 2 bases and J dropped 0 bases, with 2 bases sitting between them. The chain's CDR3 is CASSEISYNEQFF. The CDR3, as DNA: TGTGCCAGCAGTGAAATCTCCTACAATGAGCAGTTCTTC.

CDR3 loop: CASSLAPPPPDTQYF. CDR3 nucleotides: TGTGCCAGCAGCTTAGCGCCCCCTCCGCCAGATACGCAGTATTTT. The V gene is TRBV11-2, the J gene TRBJ2-3; D unclear. Germline CDR1 is SGHAT and CDR2 is FQNNGV. V lost 1 base, J lost 4 bases, and 12 bases lay in between. The CDR3 covers 15 residues.

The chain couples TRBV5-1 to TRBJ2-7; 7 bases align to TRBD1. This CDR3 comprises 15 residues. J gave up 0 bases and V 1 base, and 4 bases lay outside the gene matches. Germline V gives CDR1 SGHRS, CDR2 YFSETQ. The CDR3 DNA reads TGCGCCAGCAGCTTGACAGGGGTCCCCTCCTACGAGCAGTACTTC. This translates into CASSLTGVPSYEQYF.

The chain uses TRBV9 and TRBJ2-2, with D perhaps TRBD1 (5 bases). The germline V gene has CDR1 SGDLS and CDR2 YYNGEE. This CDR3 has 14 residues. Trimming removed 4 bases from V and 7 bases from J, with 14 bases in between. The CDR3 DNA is TGTGCCAGCAGCCCCTCAGGGCTAGGCGGGGAGCTGTTTTTT. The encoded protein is CASSPSGLGGELFF. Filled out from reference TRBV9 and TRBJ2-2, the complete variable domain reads DSGVTQTPKHLITATGQRVTLRCSPRSGDLSVYWYQQSLDQGLQFLIQYYNGEERAKGNILERFSAQQFPDLHSELNLSSLELGDSALYFCASSPSGLGGELFFGEGSRLTVL.

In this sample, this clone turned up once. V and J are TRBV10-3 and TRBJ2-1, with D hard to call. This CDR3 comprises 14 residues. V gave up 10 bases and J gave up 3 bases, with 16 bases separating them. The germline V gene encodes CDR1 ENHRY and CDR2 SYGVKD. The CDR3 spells CATSRAEGYNEQFF. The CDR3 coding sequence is TGTGCCACCTCTCGGGCGGAAGGCTACAATGAGCAGTTCTTC.

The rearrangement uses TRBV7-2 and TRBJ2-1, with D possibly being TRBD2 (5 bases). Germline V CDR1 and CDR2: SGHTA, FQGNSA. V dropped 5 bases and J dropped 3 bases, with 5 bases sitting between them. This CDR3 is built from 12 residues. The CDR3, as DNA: TGTGCCAGCAGCCGGGACTACAATGAGCAGTTCTTC. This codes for CASSRDYNEQFF. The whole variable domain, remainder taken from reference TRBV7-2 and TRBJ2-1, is GAGVSQSPSNKVTEKGKDVELRCDPISGHTALYWYRQSLGQGLEFLIYFQGNSAPDKSGLPSDRFSAERTGGSVSTLTIQRTQQEDSAVYLCASSRDYNEQFFGPGTRLTVL.

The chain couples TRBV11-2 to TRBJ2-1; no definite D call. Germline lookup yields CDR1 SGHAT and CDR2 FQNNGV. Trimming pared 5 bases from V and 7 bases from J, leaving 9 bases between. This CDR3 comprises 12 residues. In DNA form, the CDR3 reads TGTGCCAGCAGCCCGACCCAAAATGAGCAGTTCTTC. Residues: CASSPTQNEQFF.